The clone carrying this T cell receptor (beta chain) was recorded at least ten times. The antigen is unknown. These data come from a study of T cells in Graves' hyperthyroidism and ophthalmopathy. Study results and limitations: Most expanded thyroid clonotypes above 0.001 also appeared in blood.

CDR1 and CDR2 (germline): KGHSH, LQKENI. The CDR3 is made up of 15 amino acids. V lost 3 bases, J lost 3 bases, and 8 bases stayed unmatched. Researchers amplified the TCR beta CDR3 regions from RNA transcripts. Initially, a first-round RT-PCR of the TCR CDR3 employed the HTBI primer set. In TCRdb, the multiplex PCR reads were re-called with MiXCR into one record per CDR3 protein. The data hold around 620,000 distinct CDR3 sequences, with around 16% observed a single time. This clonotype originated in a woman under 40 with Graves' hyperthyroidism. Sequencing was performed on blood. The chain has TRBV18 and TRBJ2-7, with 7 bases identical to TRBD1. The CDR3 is CASSPRQGNSYEQYF. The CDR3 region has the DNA TGTGCCAGCTCACCGCGACAGGGTAACAGCTACGAGCAGTACTTC.